The text below deals with one TCR beta chain. Its antigen is not known. Each CDR3 protein is one row after TCRdb ran MiXCR on the reads. The sample consists of 80,000 or so distinct CDR3 sequences, around 40% of them appearing once. The data are from a study of T cell repertoires in cytomegalovirus infection. Study in general: It was recently identified HLA-C-restricted and well-studied HLA-B-restricted CMV epitopes that the study used. It was the public TCR beta signatures that indicated both CMV infection and matching HLA type.

The sample in question was CD8+ T cells from cultured PBMCs, obtained from culture after CMV antigen stimulation. The TCR sequence derives from a human donor in good health (CMV status not recorded). Some clones in this sample may be carry-over from other donors' samples.

The CDR3, as DNA: TGCGCCAGCAGCCAAGATAGGGCATCCCAAGAGACCCAGTACTTC. Residues: CASSQDRASQETQYF. The V and J genes are TRBV4-1 and TRBJ2-5; D uncertain. CDR1 and CDR2 (germline): MGHRA, YSYEKL. V gave up 0 bases and J gave up 1 base, with 9 bases separating them. The CDR3 extends over 15 amino acids.